The next 29 T cell receptor beta chains were all read from a single sample in a study of shared clonotypes between healthy human individuals. Data came from immunoSEQ multiplex PCR; TCRdb stores just in-frame clones and leaves some out. This table has about 2.1 million clones, approximately 92% appearing once. Cells designated naive CD8 were CD45RO-negative and were positively selected for CCR7, with terminally differentiated effector memory CD45RA+ cells excluded. Specimen: naive CD8+ T cells from PBMCs. The receptors stem from a man younger than 30 in good health. Some clones in this sample may be carry-over from other donors' samples.

The rearrangement uses TRBV7-9 and TRBJ1-2; 7 positions match TRBD1. Unmatched junction bases numbered 7, after V lost 4 bases and J lost 8 bases. CDR1 and CDR2 from the germline V gene are SEHNR and FQNEAQ (reference sequence). The CDR3 sequence is 13 residues long. The CDR3 loop reads CASSYAGGDGYTF. The CDR3 DNA reads TGTGCCAGCAGCTACGCAGGGGGGGACGGCTACACCTTC. Full variable domain (rest looked up from reference TRBV7-9 and TRBJ1-2): DTGVSQNPRHKITKRGQNVTFRCDPISEHNRLYWYRQTLGQGPEFLTYFQNEAQLEKSRLLSDRFSAERPKGSFSTLEIQRTEQGDSAMYLCASSYAGGDGYTFGSGTRLTVV.

The gene calls are TRBV19 and TRBJ2-7; tentatively, D is TRBD1 (5 bases). V lost 3 bases and J 2 bases, leaving 17 bases between the germline ends. The CDR3 runs 16 residues. Germline CDR1 is LNHDA and CDR2 is SQIVND (reference sequence). The CDR3 DNA is TGTGCCAGTAGTATTCTTGGGGCGGAACAAACCTACGAGCAGTACTTC. Translated, it gives CASSILGAEQTYEQYF.

The chain employs TRBV7-8 and TRBJ2-5; TRBD2 agrees at 12 bases. Germline values: CDR1 SGHVS, CDR2 FQNEAQ. This CDR3 has 18 residues. The V segment lost 5 bases and the J segment 7 bases; nucleotides outside the gene matches: 17. CDR3 nucleotides: TGTGCCAGCAGCCCGACTAGCGGGGGCGGTGATGGTGGCGGGACCCAGTACTTC. Residues: CASSPTSGGGDGGGTQYF. The full variable domain, with the rest looked up from reference TRBV7-8 and TRBJ2-5, is GAGVSQSPRYKVAKRGQDVALRCDPISGHVSLFWYQQALGQGPEFLTYFQNEAQLDKSGLPSDRFFAERPEGSVSTLKIQRTQQEDSAVYLCASSPTSGGGDGGGTQYFGPGTRLLVL.

The CDR3 DNA reads as TGTGCCAGCAGCTTTAGCCGGGACAGGGGCTACAATGAGCAGTTCTTC. This encodes CASSFSRDRGYNEQFF. The V and J genes are TRBV7-6 and TRBJ2-1; TRBD1 aligns across 10 bases. Germline V gives CDR1 SGHVS, CDR2 FNYEAQ. The CDR3 spans 16 residues. J lost 3 bases, V lost 3 bases, and 5 bases had no gene match.

The V and J genes are TRBV6-5 and TRBJ1-2, with 7 bases that match TRBD1. Germline V gene lookup returns CDR1 MNHEY and CDR2 SVGAGI. This CDR3 spans 16 amino acids. The V and J ends lost 1 base and 4 bases, in that order; junction bases with no gene match: 9. The CDR3 bases are TGTGCCAGCAGTTACTTAGGTGCGGGACAGATCTATGGCTACACCTTC. It translates to CASSYLGAGQIYGYTF.

This clone was observed a single time. The chain recombines TRBV14 with TRBJ2-2; 8 positions agree with TRBD1. The CDR3 length is 15 residues. Germline loops: CDR1 SGHDN, CDR2 FVKESK. V was clipped by 5 bases and J by 5 bases; unmatched bases: 7. The CDR3 here is CASSNHRGRTGELFF. DNA of the CDR3: TGTGCCAGCAGCAATCACAGGGGGAGAACCGGGGAGCTGTTTTTT.

The chain couples TRBV28 to TRBJ2-7; D is possibly TRBD2 (5 bases). Germline V gene sequence: CDR1 MDHEN, CDR2 SYDVKM. Trimming cost V 4 bases and J 5 bases, with 21 bases left between them. This CDR3 is 16 amino acids long. The CDR3 coding sequence is TGTGCCAGCAGTTCCGATGGTGAGGGAGTTGCGGACGAGCAGTACTTC. Translating it yields CASSSDGEGVADEQYF.

The chain has TRBV5-1 and TRBJ1-2; weak D call: TRBD1 (5 bases). CDR1 is SGHRS, CDR2 YFSETQ, per germline. The V gene lost 0 bases and the J gene lost 8 bases, with 17 bases spanning the gap. CDR3 length: 15 residues. CDR3 DNA: TGCGCCAGCAGCTTGGAAGTCCCAGGGCTCAACGGCTACACCTTC. It yields the protein CASSLEVPGLNGYTF.

V and J are TRBV2 and TRBJ2-2, with D possibly TRBD2 on 5 matching bases. CDR1 and CDR2 from the germline V gene are SNHLY and FYNNEI. The CDR3 is 14 amino acids. V was trimmed by 3 bases and J by 4 bases, leaving 9 bases between them. The CDR3 spells CASSELASTGELFF. Here the CDR3 DNA reads TGTGCCAGCAGTGAGCTAGCCTCCACCGGGGAGCTGTTTTTT.

V is TRBV28 and J is TRBJ2-1; D unclear. The CDR3 runs to 15 residues. The V gene lost 2 bases and the J gene lost 2 bases, with 10 bases spanning the gap. CDR1 and CDR2 (germline): MDHEN, SYDVKM. The CDR3 nucleotides read TGTGCCAGCAGTTTAGGGATAAACACCTACAATGAGCAGTTCTTC. Amino acid sequence: CASSLGINTYNEQFF. Based on the CDR3 plus reference TRBV28 and TRBJ2-1, the full variable domain is DVKVTQSSRYLVKRTGEKVFLECVQDMDHENMFWYRQDPGLGLRLIYFSYDVKMKEKGDIPEGYSVSREKKERFSLILESASTNQTSMYLCASSLGINTYNEQFFGPGTRLTVL.

This rearrangement joins TRBV2 to TRBJ2-7; tentatively, D is TRBD1 or TRBD2 (5 bases each). Germline-derived CDR1 and CDR2 are SNHLY and FYNNEI. CDR3 length: 17 residues. The V end lost 0 bases, the J end lost 6 bases, and 21 bases lay between the germline ends. The CDR3 here is CASSEAGTSRRFFEQYF. In DNA, the CDR3 is TGTGCCAGCAGTGAAGCGGGGACCAGCCGCCGTTTCTTCGAGCAGTACTTC.

This chain uses TRBV5-4 with TRBJ2-3, with TRBD1 matching over 9 bases. Losses at the gene ends were 4 bases for V and 2 bases for J; bases not matched to a gene: 8. Germline lookup yields CDR1 SGHNT and CDR2 YYREEE (reference sequence). This CDR3 comprises 16 residues. The CDR3 region has the DNA TGTGCCAGCAGCGCGTGGGGACAGGGCACCACAGATACGCAGTATTTT. Residues: CASSAWGQGTTDTQYF. Filled out from reference TRBV5-4 and TRBJ2-3, the complete variable domain reads ETGVTQSPTHLIKTRGQQVTLRCSSQSGHNTVSWYQQALGQGPQFIFQYYREEENGRGNFPPRFSGLQFPNYSSELNVNALELDDSALYLCASSAWGQGTTDTQYFGPGTRLTVL.

A few counts support this clone. The rearrangement links TRBV5-8 to TRBJ2-7, with 7 bases fitting TRBD1. The CDR3 extends over 14 amino acids. V gave up 2 bases and J gave up 6 bases; unmatched junction bases: 8. Germline CDR1 SGHTS, CDR2 YDEGEE. The chain's CDR3 is CASSFRQGVAEQYF. In DNA form, the CDR3 reads TGTGCCAGCAGCTTTAGACAGGGTGTAGCCGAGCAGTACTTC.

This clone was observed once. J is TRBJ2-4 and V is TRBV7-8; 8 positions agree with TRBD2. The CDR3 contains 21 residues. V lost 1 base, J lost 0 bases, and 17 bases stayed unmatched. The germline gives CDR1 SGHVS, CDR2 FQNEAQ. The CDR3: CASSLGASGREARLAKNIQYF. As DNA, the CDR3 is TGTGCCAGCAGCTTAGGGGCCTCAGGGCGGGAGGCTCGATTAGCCAAAAACATTCAGTACTTC. The full variable domain, in which reference TRBV7-8 and TRBJ2-4 provide the parts outside the CDR3, is GAGVSQSPRYKVAKRGQDVALRCDPISGHVSLFWYQQALGQGPEFLTYFQNEAQLDKSGLPSDRFFAERPEGSVSTLKIQRTQQEDSAVYLCASSLGASGREARLAKNIQYFGAGTRLSVL.

This sequence joins TRBV14 and TRBJ2-7, with D unresolved. Trimming removed 1 base at V and 5 bases at J, with 9 bases between. CDR1 is SGHDN, CDR2 FVKESK, per germline. The CDR3 contains 13 residues. In nucleotides, the CDR3 is TGTGCCAGCAGCCAAGGCCGACGGGACGAGCAGTACTTC. Its translation is CASSQGRRDEQYF.

About this clone: Other DNA sequences within the sample encode an identical CDR3. V usage is TRBV5-1 and J usage is TRBJ2-1, with 11 bases that match TRBD2. V shed 2 bases, J shed 1 base, and the junction held 2 bases outside the gene matches. Germline V gives CDR1 SGHRS, CDR2 YFSETQ. The CDR3 has 16 amino acids. This CDR3 is CASSFSGRASYNEQFF. In DNA form, the CDR3 reads TGCGCCAGCAGCTTTAGCGGGAGGGCGTCCTACAATGAGCAGTTCTTC.

The chain has TRBV9 and TRBJ2-1, with D possibly being TRBD2 (6 bases). Trimming pared 4 bases from V and 9 bases from J, leaving 11 bases between. Germline assignment: CDR1 SGDLS and CDR2 YYNGEE. The CDR3 contains 12 residues. The CDR3 region has the DNA TGTGCCAGCAGCCCCGGGGGTATTGAGCAGTTCTTC. The encoded protein is CASSPGGIEQFF.

As concerns this clone: Other DNA sequences in this sample translate to the same CDR3. V and J are TRBV6-6 and TRBJ2-1; 8 bases line up with TRBD2. The J segment lost 0 bases and the V segment lost 5 bases, leaving 0 bases of the junction unmatched. The CDR3 runs 14 residues. Germline CDR1 reads MNHNY; CDR2 reads SVGAGI (reference sequence). CDR3 DNA: TGTGCCAGCAGTGGGACTAGCTCCTACAATGAGCAGTTCTTC. This encodes CASSGTSSYNEQFF.

The V and J genes are TRBV30 and TRBJ1-2; unclear D gene. Trimming shortened V by 1 base and J by 2 bases, and 20 bases separated the two germline ends. Germline V gene lookup returns CDR1 GTSNPN and CDR2 SVGIG (reference sequence). The length of the CDR3 is 17 residues. The chain's CDR3 is CAWSDPLRPVGNYGYTF. CDR3 bases: TGTGCCTGGAGTGACCCGCTCCGCCCCGTCGGGAACTATGGCTACACCTTC.

The V call is TRBV5-4, the J call TRBJ2-1, with 7 bases matching TRBD2. V was pared by 3 bases and J by 9 bases, with 0 bases of the junction left unmatched. CDR3 length: 11 amino acids. Germline CDR1 is SGHNT and CDR2 is YYREEE (reference sequence). This chain's CDR3 is CASSWGGEQFF. The CDR3 region has the DNA TGTGCCAGCAGCTGGGGGGGTGAGCAGTTCTTC. Full variable domain (outside the CDR3, taken from reference TRBV5-4 and TRBJ2-1): ETGVTQSPTHLIKTRGQQVTLRCSSQSGHNTVSWYQQALGQGPQFIFQYYREEENGRGNFPPRFSGLQFPNYSSELNVNALELDDSALYLCASSWGGEQFFGPGTRLTVL.

The V gene is TRBV9, the J gene TRBJ2-1; a weak D match, TRBD2 (6 bases). V was cut by 4 bases and J by 5 bases, with 16 bases left in between. Germline lookup yields CDR1 SGDLS and CDR2 YYNGEE. The CDR3 has 15 residues. The CDR3 sequence is CASSSRSQRDNEQFF. CDR3 bases: TGTGCCAGCAGCTCCCGGTCGCAGCGGGACAATGAGCAGTTCTTC.

The chain is built from TRBV9 and TRBJ2-7, with D perhaps matching TRBD1 (6 bases). V was shortened by 3 bases and J by 3 bases, with 16 bases between the two germline ends. The CDR3 is 15 amino acids. Per the germline V gene, CDR1 is SGDLS and CDR2 is YYNGEE. The CDR3 reads CASSGGSTGDYEQYF. The CDR3 DNA sequence: TGTGCCAGCAGCGGTGGATCGACAGGAGACTACGAGCAGTACTTC.

Comment on this clone: At one end, the junction sequence differs from germline, possibly due to a read error. This chain joins TRBV7-9 and TRBJ1-4; 7 nucleotides line up with TRBD1. The CDR3 runs 12 residues. Germline assignment: CDR1 SEHNR and CDR2 FQNEAQ (reference sequence). CDR3 bases: TGTGCCAGCAGCTTATTTTTAGGGACAGAGGTTTTT. Protein: CASSLFLGTEVF.

This clone was picked up one time. The genes are TRBV15 and TRBJ1-1; 7 positions agree with TRBD1. The CDR3 loop spans 18 amino acids. Trimming at V came to 0 bases and at J to 3 bases, leaving 13 bases not matched to a gene. Germline V lookup: CDR1 LNHNV, CDR2 YYDKDF (reference sequence). The CDR3 reads CATSRDGVQGPKDTEAFF. For the CDR3, the DNA is TGTGCCACCAGCAGAGATGGGGTACAGGGGCCCAAAGACACTGAAGCTTTCTTT.

The CDR3 sequence is CASSLLGWEQYF. In DNA form, the CDR3 reads TGTGCCAGCAGCTTGCTGGGTTGGGAGCAGTACTTC. V and J are TRBV5-4 and TRBJ2-7; no firm D call. The CDR3 covers 12 residues. Germline CDR1 is SGHNT and CDR2 is YYREEE (reference sequence). With 1 base removed from V and 7 bases from J, the gap between germline ends came to 9 bases.

CDR3 loop: CASSLAGGRLDTQYF. The CDR3 coding sequence is TGCGCCAGCTCTTTAGCGGGAGGTCGATTAGATACGCAGTATTTT. V usage is TRBV5-1 and J usage is TRBJ2-3; 10 nucleotides agree with TRBD2. Per germline, CDR1 SGHRS and CDR2 YFSETQ. The CDR3 has 15 residues. Trimming cost V 7 bases and J 5 bases; bases outside gene matches: 10.

The gene calls are TRBV6-1 and TRBJ2-3, with 10 nucleotides matching TRBD1. V was pared by 5 bases and J by 3 bases, with 5 bases of the junction left unmatched. The CDR3 sequence is 15 residues long. Germline V CDR1 and CDR2: MNHNS, SASEGT. CDR3 amino acids: CASSMWDRGTDTQYF. The CDR3 DNA reads as TGTGCCAGCAGTATGTGGGACAGGGGAACAGATACGCAGTATTTT.

The V call is TRBV28, the J call TRBJ1-3; no reliable D call. In germline, CDR1 is MDHEN, CDR2 SYDVKM. There are 13 residues in the CDR3. V was pared by 10 bases and J by 0 bases, with 10 bases between. CDR3 nucleotides: TGTGCCACCCAGGACCTCTCTGGAAACACCATATATTTT. Translation gives CATQDLSGNTIYF.

Points on this clone: Other DNA sequences in this specimen translate into the identical CDR3. The CDR3 is CASSSRTGDYEQYF. CDR3 DNA sequence: TGTGCCAGCAGCTCGCGGACAGGCGACTACGAGCAGTACTTC. The J gene is TRBJ2-7, the V gene TRBV11-3, with 7 bases fitting TRBD1. The germline V gene has CDR1 SGHNT and CDR2 YENEEA. The ends lost 4 bases at V and 3 bases at J; junction bases unmatched: 6. The CDR3 covers 14 residues. Variable domain in full (rest from reference TRBV11-3 and TRBJ2-7): EAGVVQSPRYKIIEKKQPVAFWCNPISGHNTLYWYLQNLGQGPELLIRYENEEAVDDSQLPKDRFSAERLKGVDSTLKIQPAELGDSAVYLCASSSRTGDYEQYFGPGTRLTVT.